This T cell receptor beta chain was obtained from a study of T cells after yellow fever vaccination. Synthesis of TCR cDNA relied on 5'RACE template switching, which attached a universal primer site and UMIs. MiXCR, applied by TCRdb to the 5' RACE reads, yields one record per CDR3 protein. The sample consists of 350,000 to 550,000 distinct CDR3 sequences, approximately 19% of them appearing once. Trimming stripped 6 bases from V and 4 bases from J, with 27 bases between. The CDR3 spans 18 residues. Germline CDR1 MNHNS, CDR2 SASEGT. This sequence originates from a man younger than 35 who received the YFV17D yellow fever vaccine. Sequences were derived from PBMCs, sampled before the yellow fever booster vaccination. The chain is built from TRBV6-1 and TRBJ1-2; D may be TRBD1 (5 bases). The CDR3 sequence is CASRTPWQGLSGVYGYTF. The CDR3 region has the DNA TGTGCCAGCAGGACCCCATGGCAGGGCCTAAGCGGGGTCTATGGCTACACCTTC.